This paragraph reports one T cell receptor beta chain. The sample holds a few counts of this clonotype. Its binding antigen is unknown. No base qualities exist here, and no much larger clone lies one base off it. The instrument was an Illumina HiSeq 1500. TCRdb's own reprocessing of the public reads used fastp at Q25 and MiXCR and kept productive beta chains. Entries are consolidated by CDR3 protein sequence, retaining the most common genes and DNA. The sample contains roughly 700,000 distinct CDR3 sequences, around a third of them found a single time. In total, the top ten clones hold roughly 18% of the sample. The treatment or condition label corresponds to: in vitro stimulation with specific CMV peptide epitopes to enrich CMV-specific T cells. This entry belongs to a study of T cell repertoires in cytomegalovirus infection (dated by TCRdb to the late 2010s). Some background on the complete study: Peptide stimulations targeted recently identified HLA-C-restricted CMV epitopes, whose presentation resists viral immunomodulation, together with well-studied HLA-B-restricted epitopes. Donor HLA type was relevant to the analysis, as public TCR beta signatures indicated carriage of CMV infection together with the matching HLA type. What the work shows at the level of the full study, not this receptor alone: The ex vivo response was dominated by HLA-C-restricted CMV-specific TCR beta clonotypes, which also provided the single most frequent clonotype in two of eight donors. In both this cohort and an independent cohort of some 370 donors, the cumulative frequency of public TCR beta family members distinguished carriers of CMV infection plus the relevant HLA type.

V lost 4 bases and J lost 3 bases; the stretch between them is 4 bases long. CDR1 and CDR2, per the germline V gene (reference sequence), are MNHEY and SMNVEV. The CDR3 holds 13 amino acids from the cysteine to the phenylalanine. Only the CDR3 DNA stays, 39 bases, in frame from base 1. This receptor was taken from a human donor in good health (CMV status not recorded). Some clones in this sample may be carry-over from other donors' samples. The chain couples TRBV27 to TRBJ2-6; too little of a D gene remains to name it. This sample comprised cultured PBMCs, obtained from culture after CMV antigen stimulation. The DNA is TGTGCCAGCAGTTGGGGTGGGGCCAACGTCCTGACTTTC. It is translated as CASSWGGANVLTF.